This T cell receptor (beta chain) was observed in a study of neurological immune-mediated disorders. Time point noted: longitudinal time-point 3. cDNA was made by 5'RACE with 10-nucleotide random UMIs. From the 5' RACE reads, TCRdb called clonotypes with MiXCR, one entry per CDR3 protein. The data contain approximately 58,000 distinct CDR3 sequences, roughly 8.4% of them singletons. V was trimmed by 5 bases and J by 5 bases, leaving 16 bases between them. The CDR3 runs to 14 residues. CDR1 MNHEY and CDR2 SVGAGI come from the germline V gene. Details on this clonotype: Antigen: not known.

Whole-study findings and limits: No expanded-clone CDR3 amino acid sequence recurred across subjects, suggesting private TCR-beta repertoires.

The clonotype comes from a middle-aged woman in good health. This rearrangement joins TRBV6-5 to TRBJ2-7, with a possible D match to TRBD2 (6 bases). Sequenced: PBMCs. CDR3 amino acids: CASSPGTYSNEQYF. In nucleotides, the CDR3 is TGTGCCAGCAGTCCCGGGACTTATAGCAACGAGCAGTACTTC.